A selection of T cell receptor beta chains follows, all from one sample in a study of response to subunit inactivated influenza vaccine. TCRdb itself ran the RT-PCR reads through MiXCR, one entry per CDR3 protein. The top ten clones hold 9.5% to 13% of a sample with fewer than 350,000 distinct CDR3 sequences, about a fifth of them seen once. The source material was PBMCs from blood, sampled approximately 22 months after vaccination. Receptors were obtained from a man in his fifties or sixties who received an inactivated influenza vaccine. Each CDR3 is given with its conserved first and last residue. Fields, in order: clone size, V gene, J gene, CDR3 length, CDR3 protein. The size entry is marked missing in some rows and otherwise reads once, few, many or a size class.

NA	TRBV29-1	TRBJ2-7	14	CSVLRAGAQYEQYF
many	TRBV12-2	TRBJ1-6	15	CASRLHRDVDSPLHF
NA	TRBV2	TRBJ2-1	15	CASSSGTSGYNEQFF
many	TRBV6-1	TRBJ1-1	13	CASSNAGAPEAFF
once	TRBV4-3	TRBJ2-6	16	CASSHTWTQGANVLTF
NA	TRBV5-6	TRBJ1-1	15	CASSFRHLPNTEAFF
many	TRBV3-1	TRBJ1-1	12	CASSQGDTEAFF
many	TRBV25-1	TRBJ1-6	13	CASRGQYNSPLHF
NA	TRBV11-2	TRBJ2-1	14	CASSWGPDNNEQFF
many	TRBV20-1	TRBJ1-5	13	CSARAGTNQPQHF
NA	TRBV2	TRBJ1-1	12	CASSWTATEAFF
NA	TRBV5-5	TRBJ2-3	16	CASSQLVAGGTDTQYF
few	TRBV7-6	TRBJ1-2	16	CASSLSPSQSNYGYTF
NA	TRBV11-2	TRBJ2-7	14	CASSLAGKSYEQYF
few	TRBV6-5	TRBJ1-1	14	CASSSTGGGPEAFF
NA	TRBV6-1	TRBJ1-6	16	CASSPSWRGASSPLHF
NA	TRBV27	TRBJ2-7	16	CASSRIRGDWAYEQYF
NA	TRBV6-1	TRBJ2-1	13	CASRGLGAGEQFF
few	TRBV6-1	TRBJ1-1	12	CASSETRREAFF
few	TRBV11-2	TRBJ1-6	13	CASSLVMDSPLHF
few	TRBV4-1	TRBJ1-5	16	CASSQTQSLQGQPQHF
NA	TRBV7-2	TRBJ1-2	13	CASSLRTDGGHTF
few	TRBV10-3	TRBJ1-5	14	CASKLQGGNQPQHF
many	TRBV4-3	TRBJ1-5	16	CASSQDVDYSNQPQHF
NA	TRBV20-1	TRBJ1-2	11	CSAPDNYGYTF
few	TRBV10-3	TRBJ2-2	16	CASTPSGTMGTGELFF
few	TRBV7-9	TRBJ1-2	16	CASSNGLDFFNYGYTF
NA	TRBV27	TRBJ2-1	17	CASSPRPRAGGYNEQFF
NA	TRBV9	TRBJ2-7	14	CASSLRPKDYEQYF
few	TRBV4-1	TRBJ1-4	15	CASSQDLGTFEKLFF
NA	TRBV7-9	TRBJ2-4	15	CASSLPGDRLNIQYF
NA	TRBV12-3/TRBV12-4	TRBJ1-3	14	CASTLGIVGNNIYF
many	TRBV20-1	TRBJ1-3	17	CSARDARLQGGGNTIYF